This TCR beta chain was captured by sequencing in a study of blood T cells in healthy people across ages. Deletions cut 2 bases from V and 9 bases from J, with 26 bases between. CDR1 is MNHEY and CDR2 is SMNVEV in the germline V gene (reference sequence). The CDR3 spans 18 residues. A J-beta primer mix and a sample-barcoded 5' primer were used in a second PCR of about 7 to 12 cycles. Individual samples furnished no less than 2.5 million CDR3-containing paired-end reads apiece. TCRdb fed the 5' RACE reads into MiXCR, producing one record per CDR3 protein. The sample shows about 600,000 distinct CDR3 sequences, more than 45% of them seen only once.

The chain uses TRBV27 and TRBJ2-1; D may be TRBD2 (7 bases). The sample was blood. The receptor comes from a man older than 75 in good health. This chain's CDR3 is CASSLTQRRGRITSEQFF. CDR3 coding DNA: TGTGCCAGCAGTTTAACGCAGAGGCGGGGGCGAATAACGAGTGAGCAGTTCTTC.